Shown below are 23 T cell receptor beta chains from a single sample sequenced in a study of T cell repertoires in cytomegalovirus infection (dated by TCRdb to between 2018 and 2021). TCRdb records Illumina HiSeq 1500 as the sequencer. The public reads were run again by TCRdb, first through fastp at Q25 and then through MiXCR, and only productive beta chains were kept. Rows matching on CDR3 protein sequence are summarized as one entry with the most common DNA and genes. In this sample the table shows 490,000 or so distinct CDR3 sequences, about 11% of which occur a single time. The ten largest clonotypes hold 10% of the sample. Sequencing was performed on PBMCs. All receptors derive from a human donor in good health (CMV status not recorded). Some clones in this sample may be carry-over from other donors' samples.

Only a few counts were recorded for this clonotype. This chain uses TRBV19 with TRBJ2-5, with 9 bases matching TRBD1. J lost 7 bases, V lost 6 bases, and 9 bases had no gene match. Germline CDR1 LNHDA, CDR2 SQIVND (reference sequence). The CDR3 spans 14 residues. CDR3 sequence (DNA): TGTGCCAGTAGGACCGACAGGGGGTCGGGGACCCAGTACTTC. Encoded protein: CASRTDRGSGTQYF.

At least ten counts were recorded for this clonotype. The chain links TRBV2 to TRBJ2-1; possibly TRBD1 for D (5 bases). This CDR3 is 14 amino acids long. V was shortened by 7 bases and J by 6 bases, with 16 bases between the two germline ends. Germline loops: CDR1 SNHLY, CDR2 FYNNEI. CDR3 region: CASTVQGLGNEQFF. CDR3 sequence (DNA): TGTGCCAGCACGGTGCAGGGCTTGGGCAATGAGCAGTTCTTC.

This clonotype was seen repeatedly, ten times or more. This rearrangement joins TRBV27 to TRBJ1-1; maybe TRBD1 (6 bases). V dropped 3 bases and J dropped 3 bases, with 11 bases sitting between them. The CDR3 covers 14 residues. CDR1 and CDR2 from the germline V gene are MNHEY and SMNVEV (reference sequence). CDR3 bases: TGTGCCAGCAGTTTCGGGGGGCGGTACACTGAAGCTTTCTTT. Its protein product is CASSFGGRYTEAFF.

This clonotype was found many times. The V and J genes are TRBV7-2 and TRBJ2-7, with TRBD1 as a possible D gene (6 bases). CDR3 length equals 11 residues. Germline loops: CDR1 SGHTA, CDR2 FQGNSA. In nucleotides, the CDR3 is TGTGCCAGCAGCCACTACAGGGAAATGGTGGTA. Amino acid sequence: CASSHYREMVV.

The chain combines TRBV19 with TRBJ2-5; 10 bases are shared with TRBD2. This CDR3 is 15 amino acids long. The germline V gene has CDR1 LNHDA and CDR2 SQIVND (reference sequence). The J segment lost 0 bases and the V segment lost 4 bases, leaving 2 bases of the junction unmatched. The chain's CDR3 is CASSSSGRNQETQYF. CDR3 sequence (DNA): TGTGCCAGTAGTAGTAGCGGGAGGAACCAAGAGACCCAGTACTTC.

This chain uses TRBV5-6 with TRBJ1-2, with unresolved D. V lost 0 bases and J 7 bases, leaving 19 bases between the germline ends. Germline V gene sequence: CDR1 SGHDT, CDR2 YYEEEE. The CDR3 is 16 residues long. The CDR3, as DNA: TGTGCCAGCAGCTTGGGATTCGGGGAAAATTCGCGTGGCTACACCTTC. This sequence encodes CASSLGFGENSRGYTF.

This clonotype was observed a handful of times. The V and J genes are TRBV20-1 and TRBJ1-5; possible D gene TRBD1, 5 bases. V gave up 6 bases and J gave up 2 bases, with 17 bases separating them. Germline lookup yields CDR1 DFQATT and CDR2 SNEGSKA (reference sequence). This CDR3 has 15 residues. The CDR3 coding sequence is TGCAGTGCCAGGGTGGGGGGTAGTGGCAATCAGCCCCAGCATTTT. Translation: CSARVGGSGNQPQHF.

This clonotype was observed a handful of times. CDR3 region: CSVEDRGRELYNEQFF. DNA of the CDR3: TGCAGCGTTGAAGATCGGGGGCGGGAGCTCTACAATGAGCAGTTCTTC. The chain couples TRBV29-1 to TRBJ2-1; TRBD2 might be the D (7 bases). The CDR3 runs to 16 residues. V lost 0 bases and J 3 bases, leaving 15 bases between the germline ends. Germline V gives CDR1 SQVTM, CDR2 ANQGSEA.

This clonotype showed up many times. V is TRBV29-1 and J is TRBJ1-4, with D unclear. V dropped 7 bases and J dropped 2 bases, with 14 bases sitting between them. This CDR3 has 14 amino acids. Germline V CDR1 and CDR2: SQVTM, ANQGSEA. The CDR3 protein is CSDPPPVTNEKLFF. CDR3 nucleotides: TGCAGCGACCCTCCGCCGGTCACTAATGAAAAACTGTTTTTT.

Only a few counts were recorded for this clonotype. The CDR3 bases are TGCAGCGTTGAGCAAGGGGGCTTCGACGAGCAGTACTTC. It translates to CSVEQGGFDEQYF. This chain links TRBV29-1 with TRBJ2-7; 7 bases match TRBD1. V shed 3 bases, J shed 5 bases, and the junction held 7 bases outside the gene matches. Looked up from germline, CDR1 is SQVTM and CDR2 is ANQGSEA. The CDR3 covers 13 residues.

J is TRBJ2-3 and V is TRBV20-1; 7 nucleotides align to TRBD1. Trimming at V came to 0 bases and at J to 0 bases, leaving 6 bases not matched to a gene. This CDR3 comprises 16 residues. The germline gives CDR1 DFQATT, CDR2 SNEGSKA (reference sequence). As DNA, the CDR3 is TGCAGTGCTAGAGATCCGAGGGGGCAAAGCACAGATACGCAGTATTTT. This translates into CSARDPRGQSTDTQYF.

This clonotype has a count of ten or more. The genes are TRBV5-1 and TRBJ2-2; D remains unclear. CDR1 is SGHRS and CDR2 is YFSETQ in the germline V gene. Trimming took off 4 bases at V and 11 bases at J, with 15 bases between the two ends. CDR3 length: 13 amino acids. This chain's CDR3 is CASSPGWPEELFF. In DNA form, the CDR3 reads TGCGCCAGCAGCCCGGGCTGGCCGGAAGAGCTGTTTTTT.

This clonotype was seen a handful of times. The rearrangement links TRBV11-2 to TRBJ1-2; D perhaps matches TRBD1 (5 bases). V was clipped by 7 bases and J by 3 bases, with 15 bases between them. The V gene's germline CDR1 is SGHAT and CDR2 FQNNGV. The CDR3 has 14 residues. The CDR3 sequence: CASNMPGRDYGYTF. CDR3 nucleotide sequence: TGTGCCAGCAACATGCCGGGACGGGACTATGGCTACACCTTC.

In DNA, the CDR3 is TGTGCCAGCAGCGTAGGAGGGGGCGCGGGTCAGCCCCAGCATTTT. It yields the protein CASSVGGGAGQPQHF. The chain combines TRBV9 with TRBJ1-5; 7 bases map to TRBD1. The CDR3 is made up of 15 amino acids. Germline V gene sequence: CDR1 SGDLS, CDR2 YYNGEE. After removal of 0 bases from V and 6 bases from J, the junction contained 6 bases not matched to a gene. Using reference TRBV9 and TRBJ1-5 for the parts outside the CDR3, the full variable domain is DSGVTQTPKHLITATGQRVTLRCSPRSGDLSVYWYQQSLDQGLQFLIQYYNGEERAKGNILERFSAQQFPDLHSELNLSSLELGDSALYFCASSVGGGAGQPQHFGDGTRLSIL.

This clonotype was counted at least ten times. This chain uses TRBV6-2 or TRBV6-3 with TRBJ1-6; no clear D. Trimming pared 5 bases from V and 8 bases from J, leaving 4 bases between. The germline CDR1 and CDR2 sequences are MNHEY and SVGEGT. The CDR3 is made up of 11 amino acids. This chain's CDR3 is CASSRDSPLHF. Here the CDR3 DNA reads TGTGCCAGCAGTCGGGATTCACCCCTCCACTTT.

At least ten counts were recorded for this clonotype. The rearrangement joins TRBV5-5 to TRBJ2-1; 10 nucleotides line up with TRBD1. V dropped 0 bases and J dropped 8; count of bases not matched to a gene: 11. CDR3 length: 17 amino acids. In germline, CDR1 is SGHKS, CDR2 YYEKEE (reference sequence). DNA of the CDR3: TGTGCCAGCAGCTTGGGGTGGGGACAGGGGCATGGTGATGAGCAGTTCTTC. As protein: CASSLGWGQGHGDEQFF.

Points on this clonotype: This may be a read error, as it is one base from a much larger clone. The chain carries TRBV7-6 and TRBJ2-3, with D uncertain. The CDR3 extends over 14 amino acids. Germline V gene lookup returns CDR1 SGHVS and CDR2 FNYEAQ. The V end was cut by 2 bases, the J end by 2 bases, with 8 bases between. CDR3 DNA: TGTGCCAGCAGCTTAAGGCAGGACACAGATACGCAGTATTTT. Its protein product is CASSLRQDTDTQYF.

This clonotype was seen at least ten times. The chain uses TRBV18 and TRBJ2-1; no clear D gene. V lost 0 bases to trimming and J lost 3 bases, with 3 bases between them. Germline V gene lookup returns CDR1 KGHSH and CDR2 LQKENI. CDR3 length: 13 residues. Here the CDR3 DNA reads TGTGCCAGCTCACCACCGGTCTACAATGAGCAGTTCTTC. Encoded protein: CASSPPVYNEQFF.

This clonotype counts as medium-sized. V usage is TRBV28 and J usage is TRBJ1-5; D gene ambiguous. With 4 bases removed from V and 11 bases from J, the gap between germline ends came to 9 bases. The CDR3 runs to 11 residues. The germline V gene encodes CDR1 MDHEN and CDR2 SYDVKM. The CDR3 reads CASSSSRTQHF. The CDR3 DNA follows: TGTGCCAGCAGTTCGTCCCGGACCCAGCATTTT.

This clonotype has ten or more counts. V is TRBV7-8 and J is TRBJ2-7; 9 bases agree with TRBD1. CDR3 size: 16 residues. Germline V CDR1 and CDR2: SGHVS, FQNEAQ. The V and J ends lost 0 bases and 3 bases, in that order; junction bases with no gene match: 6. CDR3 DNA: TGTGCCAGCAGCTTAGCGGCGGGACAGGGAAACTACGAGCAGTACTTC. Its protein product is CASSLAAGQGNYEQYF.

CDR3: CASGRQGYQPQHF. In nucleotides, the CDR3 is TGTGCCAGCGGACGACAGGGGTATCAGCCCCAGCATTTT. The chain recombines TRBV12-3 or TRBV12-4 with TRBJ1-5, with TRBD1 matching 8 bases. Trimming cost V 8 bases and J 5 bases; bases outside gene matches: 5. This CDR3 comprises 13 residues.

This clonotype has a count of ten or more. The J gene is TRBJ2-1, the V gene TRBV19, with TRBD1 matching 10 bases. Germline-derived CDR1 and CDR2 are LNHDA and SQIVND (reference sequence). The CDR3 sequence is 15 residues long. V shed 3 bases, J shed 8 bases, and the junction held 7 bases outside the gene matches. CDR3 sequence reads: CASSMPGTGDHEQFF. The CDR3 DNA reads as TGTGCCAGTAGTATGCCGGGGACAGGGGACCATGAGCAGTTCTTC. Looking up the rest from reference TRBV19 and TRBJ2-1 gives the full variable domain: DGGITQSPKYLFRKEGQNVTLSCEQNLNHDAMYWYRQDPGQGLRLIYYSQIVNDFQKGDIAEGYSVSREKKESFPLTVTSAQKNPTAFYLCASSMPGTGDHEQFFGPGTRLTVL.

This clonotype was seen at least ten times. The gene calls are TRBV12-3 or TRBV12-4 and TRBJ2-7, with no clear D. Trimming removed 8 bases from V and 8 bases from J, with 16 bases in between. The CDR3 consists of 12 residues. The DNA of the CDR3 is TGTGCCAGCGGGGTCTATCGCCGAAAGCAGTACTTC. Translating gives CASGVYRRKQYF.